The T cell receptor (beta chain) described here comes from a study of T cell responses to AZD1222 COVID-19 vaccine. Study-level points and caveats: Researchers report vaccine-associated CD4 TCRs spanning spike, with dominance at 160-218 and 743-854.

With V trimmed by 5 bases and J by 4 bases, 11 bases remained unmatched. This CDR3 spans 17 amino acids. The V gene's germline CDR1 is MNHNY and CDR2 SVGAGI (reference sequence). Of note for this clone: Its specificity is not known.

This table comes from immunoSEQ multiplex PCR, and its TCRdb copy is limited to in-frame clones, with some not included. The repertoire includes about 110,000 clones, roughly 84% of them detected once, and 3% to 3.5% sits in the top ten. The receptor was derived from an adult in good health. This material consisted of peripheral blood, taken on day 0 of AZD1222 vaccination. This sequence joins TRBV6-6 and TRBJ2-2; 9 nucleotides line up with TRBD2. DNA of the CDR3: TGTGCCAGCAGTCCTTCATACCTAGCGGGGAGCACCGGGGAGCTGTTTTTT. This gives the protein CASSPSYLAGSTGELFF.